This TCR beta chain came from a study of shared clonotypes between healthy human individuals. Broader study findings: Few donors restricted represented genetic and exposure-history diversity. The study generally estimated greater richness for naive than memory subsets. With several donors compared, around 5% of naive CD4 clonotypes were shared.

This clone was observed once. Its antigen remains unidentified. CD4+ cell separation produced CD45RA+ naive and CD45RA-negative memory subsets. Profiling relied on immunoSEQ multiplex PCR, and the TCRdb table lists in-frame clones only, not all of them. The sample yields around 750,000 clones, approximately 74% seen once. V gave up 4 bases and J gave up 9 bases, with 10 bases separating them. The germline V gene encodes CDR1 WSHSY and CDR2 SAAADI. This CDR3 spans 12 amino acids. The sequence came from a woman aged 30 to 39 in good health. Specimen: memory CD4+ T cells sorted from blood. The subset denotes: CD45RA-negative fraction. The chain joins TRBV10-2 to TRBJ2-1, with unresolved D. The CDR3 protein is CASSVFRGEQFF. The CDR3, as DNA: TGCGCCAGCAGTGTGTTCCGAGGTGAGCAGTTCTTC.